The rows below give T cell receptor beta chains drawn from one sample of a study of shared clonotypes between healthy human individuals. Data came from immunoSEQ multiplex PCR; TCRdb stores just in-frame clones and leaves some out. The sample lists over 1.5 million clones, around 98% occurring once. Source material: naive CD4+ T cells sorted from blood. Source of these receptors: a man aged 30-40 years in good health. The CDR3 runs from the conserved cysteine through the conserved F or W. Fields, in order: D gene, clone size, J gene, V gene, CDR3 DNA, CDR3 protein. D genes are given only for firm matches. Clone size is not always given. Where it is, it says once, few, many or a class for expanded clones.

>TRBD2|NA|TRBJ2-7|TRBV7-6
TGTGCCAGCAGCCAATCCCATGGGCCAACTAGCGAGGCCTACGAGCAGTACTTC
CASSQSHGPTSEAYEQYF
>NA|NA|TRBJ1-1|TRBV4-3
TGCGCCAGCAGCCAAGATGCGCGGGCAGGGGAAGCTTTCTTT
CASSQDARAGEAFF
>TRBD1|NA|TRBJ2-6|TRBV10-3
TGTGCCATCAGTGCAGGGGGACAGGGGGGCCCCTCTGGGGCCAACGTCCTGACTTTC
CAISAGGQGGPSGANVLTF
>NA|once|TRBJ1-3|TRBV5-1
TGCGCCAGCAGCCTACAGAGCTCTGGAAACACCATATATTTT
CASSLQSSGNTIYF
>TRBD2|NA|TRBJ2-3|TRBV18
TGTGCCAGCTCACCACTTGGGACTAGCGGGAGGCTGCCAACTAGCACAGATACGCAGTATTTT
CASSPLGTSGRLPTSTDTQYF
>NA|NA|TRBJ1-5|TRBV15
TGTGCCACCAGCAGAGAGTCTAGCAATCAGCCCCAGCATTTT
CATSRESSNQPQHF
>NA|NA|TRBJ2-6|TRBV12-2
TGTGCAAGTCGCCGACGGACTGACGGGATGGCTGGGGCCAACGTCCTGACTTTC
CASRRRTDGMAGANVLTF
>TRBD2|NA|TRBJ2-1|TRBV29-1
TGCAGCGTTGCAGCGGGAGCCTACAATGAGCAGTTCTTC
CSVAAGAYNEQFF
>NA|NA|TRBJ1-1|TRBV7-8
TGTGCCAGCATACCGGGAATCCCCGCAGGGACTGAAGCTTTCTTT
CASIPGIPAGTEAFF
>NA|NA|TRBJ1-1|TRBV18
TGTGCCAGCTCACCCCTCCCAGGGGTGACTGAAGCTTTCTTT
CASSPLPGVTEAFF
>TRBD2|NA|TRBJ2-2|TRBV10-3
TGTGCCATCGGGAAGTTGGGACTAACCGGGGAGCTGTTTTTT
CAIGKLGLTGELFF
>NA|NA|TRBJ1-2|TRBV28
TGTGCCAGCAGTCAGACAGGCGGCTATGGCTACACCTTC
CASSQTGGYGYTF
>NA|NA|TRBJ2-1|TRBV7-2
TGTGCCAGCAGCTTAACCCCCGGGGTCAATGAGCAGTTCTTC
CASSLTPGVNEQFF
>NA|NA|TRBJ2-5|TRBV5-1
TGCGCCAGCACCTTTATTAGCGACCAAGAGACCCAGTACTTC
CASTFISDQETQYF
>NA|NA|TRBJ2-3|TRBV7-2
TGTGCCAGCAGCTTAGTTCCGGGGATCAGCACAGATACGCAGTATTTT
CASSLVPGISTDTQYF
>NA|NA|TRBJ1-1|TRBV28
TGTGCCAGCAGTTTAAGGGGAGGGCGCAACACTGAAGCTTTCTTT
CASSLRGGRNTEAFF
>TRBD1|NA|TRBJ2-7|TRBV2
TGTGCCAGCGGTCTCCCCTCCGGGACAGGGTCCTACGAGCAGTACTTC
CASGLPSGTGSYEQYF
>NA|NA|TRBJ2-3|TRBV6-6
TGTGCCAGCAGCGACAGCACAGATACGCAGTATTTT
CASSDSTDTQYF
>NA|NA|TRBJ2-3|TRBV10-1
TGCGCCAGCAGTGAGTCGACGGGGACAGATACGCAGTATTTT
CASSESTGTDTQYF
>NA|NA|TRBJ2-3|TRBV25-1
TGTGCCAGCAGTGTTAGGGATACGCAGTATTTT
CASSVRDTQYF
>TRBD2|NA|TRBJ2-3|TRBV6-6
TGTGCCAGCAGTCATAGCGGGGCTAGCACAGATACGCAGTATTTT
CASSHSGASTDTQYF
>TRBD1|NA|TRBJ2-5|TRBV23-1
TGCGCCAGCAGTCCCGGACAGGGGCCAGAAGAGACCCAGTACTTC
CASSPGQGPEETQYF
>TRBD2|NA|TRBJ2-7|TRBV15
TGTGCCACCAGCAGAGATGGAGGCGGGAGCTGGCACGAGCAGTACTTC
CATSRDGGGSWHEQYF
>NA|NA|TRBJ1-5|TRBV5-6
TGTGCCAGCAGCTTGCAGGGAAATCAGCCCCAGCATTTT
CASSLQGNQPQHF
>NA|NA|TRBJ2-7|TRBV5-4
TGTGCCAGCAGCCCGATGACAGGCCCGCCCTACGAGCAGTACTTC
CASSPMTGPPYEQYF
>TRBD2|once|TRBJ2-5|TRBV9
TGTGCCAGCAGCGTAGACCCTAGCGGGCAAGAGACCCAGTACTTC
CASSVDPSGQETQYF
>TRBD1|NA|TRBJ1-5|TRBV6-5
TGTGCCAGCAGGCCAACAGGGGAAAATCAGCCCCAGCATTTT
CASRPTGENQPQHF
>TRBD1|once|TRBJ2-7|TRBV5-1
TGCGCCAGCAGCTCCGGACAGGGGAGTGCTTCCTACGAGCAGTACTTC
CASSSGQGSASYEQYF
>TRBD1|NA|TRBJ2-5|TRBV25-1
TGTGCCAGCAGTGAAGCGGGACAGGGAAAGGAGACCCAGTACTTC
CASSEAGQGKETQYF
>NA|NA|TRBJ2-5|TRBV5-1
TGCGCCAGCAGCTGGGGAACAGTGGCCGGAGAGACCCAGTACTTC
CASSWGTVAGETQYF
>NA|NA|TRBJ1-2|TRBV2
TGTGCCACCTCGACAGACAATCATGGCTACACCTTC
CATSTDNHGYTF
>NA|NA|TRBJ2-1|TRBV19
TGTGCCAGTAGTAGCAACTACGGACCTGAGTTCTTC
CASSSNYGPEFF
>NA|NA|TRBJ2-7|TRBV18
TGTGCCAGCTCACCGTACGGGGACGAGCAGTACTTC
CASSPYGDEQYF
>NA|NA|TRBJ2-6|TRBV9
TGTGCCAGCAGCGAAGGGGTCGGGGCCAACGTCCTGACTTTC
CASSEGVGANVLTF
>NA|NA|TRBJ2-7|TRBV7-9
TGTGCCAGCAGCTTCGGTTACTCCTACGAGCAGTACTTC
CASSFGYSYEQYF
>NA|NA|TRBJ1-1|TRBV28
TGTGCCAGCAGTTTGGGCAGGGAAACTGAAGCTTTCTTT
CASSLGRETEAFF
>TRBD2|NA|TRBJ2-1|TRBV10-2
TGCGCCAGCAGTGAGGTGGGGAGGGCCTCTGAGCAGTTCTTC
CASSEVGRASEQFF
>NA|NA|TRBJ2-1|TRBV19
TGTGCCAGCAGCGATAGGGTCAGGGATGAGCAGTTCTTC
CASSDRVRDEQFF
>TRBD1|NA|TRBJ1-5|TRBV28
TGTGCCAGCAGTTTATCAGGGGGGTACAAGCCCCAGCATTTT
CASSLSGGYKPQHF
>NA|NA|TRBJ2-1|TRBV5-1
TGCGCCAGCAGCACGCGTAGCGCGAGCAATGAGCAGTTCTTC
CASSTRSASNEQFF
>TRBD2|NA|TRBJ2-7|TRBV30
TGTGCCTGGAGTGTACAAGCTAGCGGGAGCTACGAGCAGTACTTC
CAWSVQASGSYEQYF
>NA|NA|TRBJ2-7|TRBV7-2
TGTGCCAGCAGCTTAGCCCCGCAGTTGAGGGACTACGAGCAGTACTTC
CASSLAPQLRDYEQYF
>NA|NA|TRBJ2-7|TRBV10-3
TGTGCCATCAGCGACAGGGGGCGGCGGCTAGCGGGAGTCAACGGTGGGTACGAGCAGTACTTC
CAISDRGRRLAGVNGGYEQYF
>TRBD2|NA|TRBJ2-7|TRBV6-1
TGTGCCAGCAGTGATAGGACTAGCGTTACCTACGAGCAGTACTTC
CASSDRTSVTYEQYF
>NA|once|TRBJ2-7|TRBV15
TGTGCCACCAGCAGAGATATCGCCGGCCCTGTGGGCGAGTTAGGTGAGCAGTACTTC
CATSRDIAGPVGELGEQYF
>NA|NA|TRBJ2-2|TRBV5-1
TGCGCCAGCACCCCCGGCGGACCCACCGGGGAGCTGTTTTTT
CASTPGGPTGELFF
>NA|NA|TRBJ2-7|TRBV7-2
TGTGCCAGCAGCTCCTTCCCGTTAGCCTACGAGCAGTACTTC
CASSSFPLAYEQYF
>TRBD1|NA|TRBJ2-5|TRBV5-1
TGCGCCAGCAGCCCGACAGGGGTGGAGACCCAGTACTTC
CASSPTGVETQYF
>NA|NA|TRBJ2-7|TRBV28
TGTGCCAGCTCCTTAGGACATCTAGCCTACGAGCAGTACTTC
CASSLGHLAYEQYF
>TRBD2|NA|TRBJ2-1|TRBV7-8
TGTGCCAGCAGTCGAAGCGGGAGGGTCTACAATGAGCAGTTCTTC
CASSRSGRVYNEQFF
>TRBD1|NA|TRBJ1-5|TRBV6-1
TGTGCCAGCAGTGAGTGGACAGGGGGACGACAGCCCCAGCATTTT
CASSEWTGGRQPQHF
>NA|NA|TRBJ2-7|TRBV7-9
TGTGCCAGCAGCCCTAGGGACGGGGCCATGGTGAAGCAGTACTTC
CASSPRDGAMVKQYF
>TRBD2|NA|TRBJ2-5|TRBV5-1
TGCGCCAGCAGCTTGAATCGGGCTAGCGGGGAGACCCAGTACTTC
CASSLNRASGETQYF
>NA|NA|TRBJ2-5|TRBV19
TGTGCCAGTAGTATGACTGGACAAGAGACCCAGTACTTC
CASSMTGQETQYF
>TRBD1|NA|TRBJ1-5|TRBV28
TGTGCCAGCAGTTTTAGGGGGCCCGGTATTCCCCAGCATTTT
CASSFRGPGIPQHF
>NA|NA|TRBJ2-7|TRBV6-6
TGTGCCAGCAAGGACCCCGTTACCTACGAGCAGTACTTC
CASKDPVTYEQYF